This TCR beta chain appears in the sequencing data of a study of T cells in Graves' hyperthyroidism and ophthalmopathy. Using RNA transcripts as the source, TCR beta CDR3 regions were amplified. With the HTBI primer set, the TCR CDR3 went through a first round of RT-PCR. TCRdb re-called the multiplex PCR reads with MiXCR, one entry per CDR3 protein. This sample has hundreds of thousands of distinct CDR3 sequences, with roughly 14% found just once. This clonotype was seen many times. This TCR was sampled from a man younger than 35 with Graves' ophthalmopathy. Sequenced: blood.

The CDR3 here is CSARGGGLAGREQYF. The DNA of the CDR3 is TGCAGTGCTAGAGGTGGAGGACTAGCGGGCAGAGAGCAGTACTTC. V and J are TRBV20-1 and TRBJ2-7; 11 bases match TRBD2. V was pared by 1 base and J by 7 bases, with 9 bases of the junction left unmatched. This CDR3 has 15 residues. In germline, CDR1 is DFQATT, CDR2 SNEGSKA (reference sequence).